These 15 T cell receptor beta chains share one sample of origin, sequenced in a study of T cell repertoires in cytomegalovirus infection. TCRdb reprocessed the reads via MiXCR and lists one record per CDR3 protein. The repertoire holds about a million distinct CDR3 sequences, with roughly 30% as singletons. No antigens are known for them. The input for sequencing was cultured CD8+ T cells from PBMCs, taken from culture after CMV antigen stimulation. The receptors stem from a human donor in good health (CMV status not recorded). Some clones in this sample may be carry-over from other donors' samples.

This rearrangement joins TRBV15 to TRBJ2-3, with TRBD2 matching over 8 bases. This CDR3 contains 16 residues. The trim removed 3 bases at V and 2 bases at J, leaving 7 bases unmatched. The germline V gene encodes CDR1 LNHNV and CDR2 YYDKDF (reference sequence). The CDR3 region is CATSSPGGADTDTQYF. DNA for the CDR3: TGTGCCACCAGCAGCCCCGGGGGGGCCGACACAGATACGCAGTATTTT.

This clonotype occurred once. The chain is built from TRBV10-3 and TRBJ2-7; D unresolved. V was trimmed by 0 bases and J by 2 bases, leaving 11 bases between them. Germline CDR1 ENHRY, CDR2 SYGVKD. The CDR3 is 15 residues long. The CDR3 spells CAISESSAGTYEQYF. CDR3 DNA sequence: TGTGCCATCAGTGAGTCCTCGGCAGGAACCTACGAGCAGTACTTC.

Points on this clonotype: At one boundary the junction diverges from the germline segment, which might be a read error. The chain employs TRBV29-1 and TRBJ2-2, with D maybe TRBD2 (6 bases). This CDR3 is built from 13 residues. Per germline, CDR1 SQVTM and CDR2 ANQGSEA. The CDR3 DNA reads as TGTGTGGGGGAGGCGACGAACACCGGGGAGCTGTTTTTT. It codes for CVGEATNTGELFF.

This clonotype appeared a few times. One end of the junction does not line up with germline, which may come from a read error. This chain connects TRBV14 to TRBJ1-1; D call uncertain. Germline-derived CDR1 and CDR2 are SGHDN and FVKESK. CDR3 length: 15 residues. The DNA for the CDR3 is TGTGCTAGCAGCCCGTTCGTGGTAGCCAACACTGAAGCTTTCTTT. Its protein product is CASSPFVVANTEAFF.

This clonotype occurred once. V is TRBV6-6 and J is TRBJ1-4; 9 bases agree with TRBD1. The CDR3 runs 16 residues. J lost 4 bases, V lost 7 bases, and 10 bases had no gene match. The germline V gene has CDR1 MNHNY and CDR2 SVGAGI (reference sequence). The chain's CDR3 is CASKVPGQGSNEKLFF. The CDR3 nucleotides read TGTGCCAGCAAGGTCCCGGGACAGGGCAGTAATGAAAAACTGTTTTTT.

Written as DNA, the CDR3 is TGTGCCAGCAGTTACCAGTCAGGAGGGGATTCACCCCTCCACTTT. It is translated as CASSYQSGGDSPLHF. This sequence joins TRBV6-8 and TRBJ1-6, with D maybe TRBD1 (5 bases). The CDR3 spans 15 residues. The germline CDR1 and CDR2 sequences are MNHGY and SAAAGT. V lost 2 bases to trimming and J lost 8 bases, with 13 bases between them.

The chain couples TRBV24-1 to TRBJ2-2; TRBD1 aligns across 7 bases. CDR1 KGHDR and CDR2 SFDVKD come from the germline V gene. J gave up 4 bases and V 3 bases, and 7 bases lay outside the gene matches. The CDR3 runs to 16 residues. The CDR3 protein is CATSDLQQGSTGELFF. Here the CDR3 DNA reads TGTGCCACCAGTGATCTCCAACAGGGGTCCACCGGGGAGCTGTTTTTT.

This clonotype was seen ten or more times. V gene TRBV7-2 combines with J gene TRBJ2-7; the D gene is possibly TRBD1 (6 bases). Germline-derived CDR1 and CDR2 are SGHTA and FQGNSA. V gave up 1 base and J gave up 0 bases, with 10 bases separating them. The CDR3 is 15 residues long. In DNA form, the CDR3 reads TGTGCCAGCAGCTTAGTCCCACAGGGCTCCTACGAGCAGTACGTC. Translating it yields CASSLVPQGSYEQYV.

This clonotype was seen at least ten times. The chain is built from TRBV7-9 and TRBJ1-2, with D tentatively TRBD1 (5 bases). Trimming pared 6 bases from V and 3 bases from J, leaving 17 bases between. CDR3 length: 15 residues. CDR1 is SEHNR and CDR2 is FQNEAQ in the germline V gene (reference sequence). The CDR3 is CASSFPQGEHYGYTF. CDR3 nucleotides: TGTGCCAGCAGTTTCCCACAAGGGGAACACTATGGCTACACCTTC. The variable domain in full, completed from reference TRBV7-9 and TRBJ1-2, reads DTGVSQNPRHKITKRGQNVTFRCDPISEHNRLYWYRQTLGQGPEFLTYFQNEAQLEKSRLLSDRFSAERPKGSFSTLEIQRTEQGDSAMYLCASSFPQGEHYGYTFGSGTRLTVV.

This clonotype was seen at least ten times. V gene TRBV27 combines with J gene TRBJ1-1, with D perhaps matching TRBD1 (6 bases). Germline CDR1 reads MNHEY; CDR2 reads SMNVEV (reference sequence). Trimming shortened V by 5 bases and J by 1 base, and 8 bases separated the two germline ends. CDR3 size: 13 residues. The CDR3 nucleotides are TGTGCCAGCAGTGCACAGGGGAACACTGAAGCTTTCTTT. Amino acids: CASSAQGNTEAFF.

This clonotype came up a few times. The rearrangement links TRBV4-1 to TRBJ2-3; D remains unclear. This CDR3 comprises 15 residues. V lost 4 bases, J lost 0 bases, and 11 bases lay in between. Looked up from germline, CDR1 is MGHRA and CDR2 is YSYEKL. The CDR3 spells CASSLWGSSTDTQYF. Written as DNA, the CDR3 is TGCGCCAGCAGCCTTTGGGGTTCGAGCACAGATACGCAGTATTTT.

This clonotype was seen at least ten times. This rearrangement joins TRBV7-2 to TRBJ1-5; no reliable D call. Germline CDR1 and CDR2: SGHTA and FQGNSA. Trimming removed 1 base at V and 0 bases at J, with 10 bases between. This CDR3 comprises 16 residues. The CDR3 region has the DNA TGTGCCAGCAGCTTAGGGACGGATTATAGCAATCAGCCCCAGCATTTT. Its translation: CASSLGTDYSNQPQHF.

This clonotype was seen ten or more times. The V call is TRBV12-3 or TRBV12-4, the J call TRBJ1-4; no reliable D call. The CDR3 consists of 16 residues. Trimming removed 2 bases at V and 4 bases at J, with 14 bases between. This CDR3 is CASSLPGRHGNEKLFF. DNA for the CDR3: TGTGCCAGCAGTTTACCCGGTCGACATGGTAATGAAAAACTGTTTTTT.

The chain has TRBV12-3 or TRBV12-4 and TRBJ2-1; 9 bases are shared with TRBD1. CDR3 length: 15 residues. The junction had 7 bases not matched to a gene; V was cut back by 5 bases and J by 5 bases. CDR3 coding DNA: TGTGCCAGCAGTACAGGACAGGGGATCGACAATGAGCAGTTCTTC. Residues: CASSTGQGIDNEQFF.

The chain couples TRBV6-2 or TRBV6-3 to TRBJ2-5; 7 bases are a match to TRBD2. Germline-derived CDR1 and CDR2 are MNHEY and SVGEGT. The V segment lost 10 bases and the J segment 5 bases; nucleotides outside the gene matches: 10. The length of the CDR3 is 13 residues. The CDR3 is CATQRSGGETQYF. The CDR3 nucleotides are TGTGCCACCCAGCGGTCCGGGGGGGAGACCCAGTACTTC.